These 29 T cell receptor beta chains were sequenced from one sample in a study of blood T cell dynamics during melanoma immunotherapy. Some clones are missing from TCRdb's copy, which holds only in-frame ones; the method was immunoSEQ multiplex PCR. The table has fewer than 15,000 clones, just over 85% seen once. Described time point: week 3, after first cycle of checkpoint inhibitor. The sequencing here drew on blood, taken from a patient treated with checkpoint blockade. These receptor sequences come from a human donor with melanoma.

The V and J genes are TRBV14 and TRBJ1-3; the D gene is possibly TRBD1 (5 bases). Germline V lookup: CDR1 SGHDN, CDR2 FVKESK. Trimming cost V 5 bases and J 0 bases, with 11 bases left between them. CDR3 length: 15 amino acids. CDR3 nucleotides: TGTGCCAGCAGCGCCCGACAGAGCTCTGGAAACACCATATATTTT. This gives the protein CASSARQSSGNTIYF.

The chain has TRBV5-1 and TRBJ2-3; 8 bases align to TRBD2. The germline CDR1 and CDR2 sequences are SGHRS and YFSETQ. This CDR3 has 15 amino acids. Trimming took 4 bases from V and 3 from J; bases not matched to a gene: 7. In DNA form, the CDR3 reads TGCGCCAGCAGCAAAGAAGCGGGAGTGACAGATACGCAGTATTTT. Amino acids: CASSKEAGVTDTQYF.

This chain joins TRBV29-1 and TRBJ2-1; 10 nucleotides agree with TRBD1. CDR3 size: 15 residues. CDR1 and CDR2 (germline): SQVTM, ANQGSEA. V shed 7 bases and J 4 bases; nucleotides not matched to a gene: 10. In nucleotides, the CDR3 is TGCAGCGCCGAACGCCGGGACAGGGGATACAATGAGCAGTTCTTC. Protein: CSAERRDRGYNEQFF.

Only one count was recorded for this clone. This chain uses TRBV5-8 with TRBJ2-5; D may be TRBD1 (6 bases). This CDR3 contains 14 residues. CDR1 and CDR2 (germline): SGHTS, YDEGEE. V was trimmed by 3 bases and J by 5 bases, leaving 14 bases between them. CDR3 nucleotides: TGTGCCAGCAGCTCCATACAGGGTCGGGAGACCCAGTACTTC. This sequence encodes CASSSIQGRETQYF. The full variable domain, in which reference TRBV5-8 and TRBJ2-5 provide the parts outside the CDR3, is EAGVTQSPTHLIKTRGQQATLRCSPISGHTSVYWYQQALGLGLQFLLWYDEGEERNRGNFPPRFSGRQFPNYSSELNVNALELEDSALYLCASSSIQGRETQYFGPGTRLLVL.

The gene calls are TRBV4-3 and TRBJ1-6, with unresolved D. V lost 0 bases and J 2 bases, leaving 2 bases between the germline ends. CDR3 size: 14 residues. CDR1 is LGHNA, CDR2 YSLEER, per germline. CDR3 residues: CASSQETYNSPLHF. The CDR3 DNA follows: TGCGCCAGCAGCCAAGAGACCTATAATTCACCCCTCCACTTT.

The V call is TRBV9, the J call TRBJ2-7; D ambiguous. CDR3 length: 17 residues. Looked up from germline, CDR1 is SGDLS and CDR2 is YYNGEE. V lost 0 bases, J lost 0 bases, and 16 bases lay in between. The CDR3 nucleotides are TGTGCCAGCAGCGTAGGGGGAAGCGCGGTAAGCTCCTACGAGCAGTACTTC. It specifies CASSVGGSAVSSYEQYF.

CDR3 protein: CASSLDNSGYEQYF. CDR3 sequence (DNA): TGTGCCAGCAGCTTAGATAATAGCGGATACGAGCAGTACTTC. The chain is built from TRBV7-3 and TRBJ2-7; perhaps TRBD2 as D (6 bases). Germline values: CDR1 SGHTA, CDR2 FQGTGA. CDR3 length: 14 amino acids. The ends were cut back, 2 bases at V and 4 bases at J, with 12 bases in the middle.

Only one count was recorded for this clone. The V gene is TRBV11-1, the J gene TRBJ2-1; no clear D. V was shortened by 1 base and J by 0 bases, with 10 bases between the two germline ends. The CDR3 runs 16 residues. Germline assignment: CDR1 SGHAT and CDR2 FQDESV (reference sequence). The CDR3 here is CASSLGLESSYNEQFF. The CDR3 bases are TGTGCCAGCAGCTTAGGCTTAGAGAGCTCCTACAATGAGCAGTTCTTC.

The rearrangement links TRBV7-9 to TRBJ1-1; D is unclear. The CDR3 totals 13 residues. Germline loops: CDR1 SEHNR, CDR2 FQNEAQ (reference sequence). V lost 5 bases to trimming and J lost 5 bases, with 12 bases between them. In DNA, the CDR3 is TGTGCCAGCAGCCCTATCGGACGGACTGAAGCTTTCTTT. The encoded protein is CASSPIGRTEAFF.

The chain links TRBV30 to TRBJ2-7, with TRBD2 matching over 12 bases. The germline V gene has CDR1 GTSNPN and CDR2 SVGIG (reference sequence). This CDR3 region has 15 residues. The V and J ends lost 4 bases and 5 bases, in that order; junction bases with no gene match: 9. CDR3 protein: CAWTTSGSFSHEQYF. CDR3 in DNA: TGTGCCTGGACGACTAGCGGGAGTTTTTCCCACGAGCAGTACTTC.

This clone was picked up one time. The chain is built from TRBV11-1 and TRBJ1-1, with 7 bases that match TRBD1. The CDR3 runs 18 residues. With 3 bases clipped from V and 0 bases from J, the junction kept 13 bases outside the gene matches. Germline CDR1 reads SGHAT; CDR2 reads FQDESV (reference sequence). The chain's CDR3 is CASSLTGPSPLMNTEAFF. The CDR3 DNA follows: TGTGCCAGCAGCTTGACAGGGCCCTCTCCCCTGATGAACACTGAAGCTTTCTTT.

This chain uses TRBV9 with TRBJ1-4; maybe TRBD1 (5 bases). Germline V gives CDR1 SGDLS, CDR2 YYNGEE. Between the trimmed V and J ends, which lost 4 bases and 0 bases, there was a span of 16 bases. The CDR3 contains 17 residues. The CDR3 DNA reads TGTGCCAGCAGCCACCTGGGGGAACATCCAACTAATGAAAAACTGTTTTTT. The encoded protein is CASSHLGEHPTNEKLFF.

V usage is TRBV30 and J usage is TRBJ1-6; possible D gene TRBD1, 6 bases. V was trimmed by 7 bases and J by 7 bases, leaving 26 bases between them. CDR3 length: 17 residues. Germline values: CDR1 GTSNPN, CDR2 SVGIG (reference sequence). CDR3 nucleotides: TGTGCCTACGCGGAAAGGGGGACTTTCCCTTGGAATTCACCCCTCCACTTT. It translates to CAYAERGTFPWNSPLHF.

This chain links TRBV19 with TRBJ2-4; 14 bases align to TRBD2. V lost 3 bases to trimming and J lost 2 bases; unmatched junction nucleotides: 9. The CDR3 loop spans 19 amino acids. In germline, CDR1 is LNHDA, CDR2 SQIVND (reference sequence). The CDR3 loop reads CASSMETSGRAVSKNIQYF. The CDR3 DNA sequence: TGTGCCAGTAGTATGGAGACTAGCGGGAGGGCCGTATCCAAAAACATTCAGTACTTC. The full variable domain, its missing parts supplied by reference TRBV19 and TRBJ2-4, is DGGITQSPKYLFRKEGQNVTLSCEQNLNHDAMYWYRQDPGQGLRLIYYSQIVNDFQKGDIAEGYSVSREKKESFPLTVTSAQKNPTAFYLCASSMETSGRAVSKNIQYFGAGTRLSVL.

CDR3 sequence: CASSLSNPPQSELFF. DNA for the CDR3: TGCGCCAGCAGCTTGTCAAACCCCCCCCAGAGTGAGCTGTTTTTT. This sequence joins TRBV5-1 and TRBJ2-2; D ambiguous. This CDR3 spans 15 amino acids. Trimming stripped 1 base from V and 11 bases from J, with 18 bases between. The germline gives CDR1 SGHRS, CDR2 YFSETQ.

The chain is built from TRBV19 and TRBJ2-2; D unresolved. Germline assignment: CDR1 LNHDA and CDR2 SQIVND (reference sequence). This CDR3 has 12 residues. Trimming pared 1 base from V and 8 bases from J, leaving 5 bases between. Written as DNA, the CDR3 is TGTGCCAGTAGTATAGCAGGTGGGGAGCTGTTTTTT. It translates to CASSIAGGELFF.

The V call is TRBV6-1, the J call TRBJ2-1; tentative D call: TRBD2 (6 bases). CDR3 length equals 15 residues. Germline CDR1 MNHNS, CDR2 SASEGT. Deletions cut 5 bases from V and 3 bases from J, with 14 bases between. CDR3 residues: CASSPQGGGYNEQFF. In nucleotides, the CDR3 is TGTGCCAGCAGTCCGCAGGGAGGAGGCTACAATGAGCAGTTCTTC.

For the CDR3, the DNA is TGTGCCTGGGGGATCAGCTATGGCTACACCTTC. Its translation: CAWGISYGYTF. The J gene is TRBJ1-2, the V gene TRBV30; no clear D. Germline CDR1 and CDR2: GTSNPN and SVGIG (reference sequence). V gave up 5 bases and J gave up 4 bases, with 8 bases separating them. This CDR3 spans 11 amino acids.

The J gene is TRBJ2-1, the V gene TRBV14, with 8 bases fitting TRBD2. Trimming cost V 3 bases and J 1 base; bases outside gene matches: 5. The CDR3 extends over 16 amino acids. Germline values: CDR1 SGHDN, CDR2 FVKESK. The CDR3 reads CASSHKREKSYNEQFF. DNA for the CDR3: TGTGCCAGCAGCCACAAGCGGGAGAAATCCTACAATGAGCAGTTCTTC. The full variable domain, completed using reference TRBV14 and TRBJ2-1, is EAGVTQFPSHSVIEKGQTVTLRCDPISGHDNLYWYRRVMGKEIKFLLHFVKESKQDESGMPNNRFLAERTGGTYSTLKVQPAELEDSGVYFCASSHKREKSYNEQFFGPGTRLTVL.

The chain uses TRBV12-5 and TRBJ1-4, with D possibly being TRBD1 (5 bases). Trimming stripped 0 bases from V and 7 bases from J, with 15 bases between. There are 16 residues in the CDR3. Germline V gene lookup returns CDR1 LGHNT and CDR2 FRNRAP. CDR3 loop: CASGLVLSGGFEKLFF. CDR3 nucleotide sequence: TGTGCTAGTGGTTTGGTACTCTCTGGGGGATTTGAAAAACTGTTTTTT.

The V gene is TRBV4-1, the J gene TRBJ2-3; TRBD2 aligns across 9 bases. V lost 0 bases to trimming and J lost 3 bases; unmatched junction nucleotides: 4. CDR1 and CDR2 (germline): MGHRA, YSYEKL. The CDR3 runs 16 residues. The DNA for the CDR3 is TGCGCCAGCAGCCAAGATTTAGCGGGAGTGACAGATACGCAGTATTTT. Translating it yields CASSQDLAGVTDTQYF.

The chain joins TRBV7-6 to TRBJ2-1; 11 nucleotides match TRBD1. The CDR3 sequence is 15 residues long. With 4 bases clipped from V and 2 bases from J, the junction kept 1 base outside the gene matches. Germline V lookup: CDR1 SGHVS, CDR2 FNYEAQ. In nucleotides, the CDR3 is TGTGCCAGCAGCTCGGGACAGGGGGCCTACAATGAGCAGTTCTTC. Its protein is CASSSGQGAYNEQFF.

The genes are TRBV2 and TRBJ1-6, with TRBD1 matching over 7 bases. The CDR3 is 15 amino acids. Germline values: CDR1 SNHLY, CDR2 FYNNEI. V lost 6 bases and J lost 7; bases outside the gene matches: 9. The DNA of the CDR3 is TGTGCCAGCAGGAAAGACAGGGTACGCAATTCACCCCTCCACTTT. Protein sequence: CASRKDRVRNSPLHF. Variable domain in full (rest from reference TRBV2 and TRBJ1-6): EPEVTQTPSHQVTQMGQEVILRCVPISNHLYFYWYRQILGQKVEFLVSFYNNEISEKSEIFDDQFSVERPDGSNFTLKIRSTKLEDSAMYFCASRKDRVRNSPLHFGNGTRLTVT.

This chain uses TRBV4-3 with TRBJ2-1, with unresolved D. Germline CDR1 is LGHNA and CDR2 is YSLEER. Trimming took off 1 base at V and 0 bases at J, with 7 bases between the two ends. This CDR3 region has 15 residues. CDR3 DNA: TGCGCCAGCAGCCAAGTCATCGGCTCCTACAATGAGCAGTTCTTC. Its protein product is CASSQVIGSYNEQFF.

J is TRBJ2-5 and V is TRBV25-1; no clear D. With the DNA end fitting TRBJ2-7 better, the J assignment may be wrong. The CDR3 spans 13 residues. Germline V gives CDR1 MGHDK, CDR2 SYGVNS. The DNA for the CDR3 is TGTGCCAGCAGTGAAGCTCCGTCCTACGAGCAGTACTTC. The encoded protein is CASSEAPSYEQYF.

This chain connects TRBV7-2 to TRBJ1-3; D call uncertain. V lost 2 bases and J lost 2, with 4 bases in between. Germline CDR1 is SGHTA and CDR2 is FQGNSA. The CDR3 totals 13 residues. As DNA, the CDR3 is TGTGCCAGCAGCTTAACAACTGGAAACACCATATATTTT. Translated: CASSLTTGNTIYF.

V and J are TRBV15 and TRBJ2-7; 8 bases match TRBD1. The J segment lost 0 bases and the V segment lost 4 bases, leaving 5 bases of the junction unmatched. Germline assignment: CDR1 LNHNV and CDR2 YYDKDF (reference sequence). The CDR3 totals 15 residues. The CDR3 here is CATSTDTGGSYEQYF. The DNA of the CDR3 is TGTGCCACCAGCACAGACACAGGGGGCTCCTACGAGCAGTACTTC.

This clone was recorded once. V usage is TRBV7-8 and J usage is TRBJ2-3; D call uncertain. V lost 3 bases and J lost 0, with 10 bases in between. This CDR3 contains 15 residues. Germline V gene lookup returns CDR1 SGHVS and CDR2 FQNEAQ. The CDR3 nucleotides read TGTGCCAGCAGCTTGACTTCGGACAGCACAGATACGCAGTATTTT. Protein product: CASSLTSDSTDTQYF.

The chain recombines TRBV19 with TRBJ2-7; 8 nucleotides match TRBD2. Germline V lookup: CDR1 LNHDA, CDR2 SQIVND (reference sequence). Trimming removed 3 bases from V and 4 bases from J; junction bases left unmatched: 8. This CDR3 comprises 15 residues. The CDR3 here is CASSMTGTRWYEQYF. The CDR3 nucleotides are TGTGCCAGTAGTATGACCGGGACTAGATGGTACGAGCAGTACTTC. Based on the CDR3 plus reference TRBV19 and TRBJ2-7, the full variable domain is DGGITQSPKYLFRKEGQNVTLSCEQNLNHDAMYWYRQDPGQGLRLIYYSQIVNDFQKGDIAEGYSVSREKKESFPLTVTSAQKNPTAFYLCASSMTGTRWYEQYFGPGTRLTVT.